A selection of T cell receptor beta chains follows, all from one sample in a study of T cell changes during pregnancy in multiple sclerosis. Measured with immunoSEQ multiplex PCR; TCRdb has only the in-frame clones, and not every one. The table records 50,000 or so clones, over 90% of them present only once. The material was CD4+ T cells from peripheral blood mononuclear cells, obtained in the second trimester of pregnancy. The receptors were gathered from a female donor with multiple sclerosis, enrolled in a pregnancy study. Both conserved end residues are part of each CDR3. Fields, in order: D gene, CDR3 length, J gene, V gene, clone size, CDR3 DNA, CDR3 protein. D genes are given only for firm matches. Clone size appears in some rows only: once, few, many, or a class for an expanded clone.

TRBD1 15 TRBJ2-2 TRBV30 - TGTGCCTGGACGCCGGGACAGTCGGCCCATTTGGAGCTGTTTTTT CAWTPGQSAHLELFF
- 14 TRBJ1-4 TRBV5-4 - TGTGCCAGCAGCTATCAGGGGTCTAATGAAAAACTGTTTTTT CASSYQGSNEKLFF
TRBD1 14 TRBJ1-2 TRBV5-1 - TGCGCCAGCAGCTACGGGACAGGGGGAAATGGCTACACCTTC CASSYGTGGNGYTF
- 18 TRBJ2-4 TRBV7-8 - TGTGCCAGCAGCTTATCCAGCAGGTTGAATATAGCCAAAAACATTCAGTACTTC CASSLSSRLNIAKNIQYF
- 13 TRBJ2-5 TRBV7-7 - TGTGCTAGCAGCGAAGACAGGTCAGAGACCCAGTACTTC CASSEDRSETQYF
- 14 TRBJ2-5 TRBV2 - TGTGCCAGCAGTGAACGGCGCGGGCAAGAGACCCAGTACTTC CASSERRGQETQYF
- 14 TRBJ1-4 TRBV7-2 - TGTGCCAGCAGCCCGGTGGGGGGAAATGAAAAACTGTTTTTT CASSPVGGNEKLFF
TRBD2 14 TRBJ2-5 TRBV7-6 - TGTGCCAGCAGCCCCAATATGGGGGGGGAGACCCAGTACTTC CASSPNMGGETQYF
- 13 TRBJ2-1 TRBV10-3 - TGTGCCATCAGCAGACAAACCTACAATGAGCAGTTCTTC CAISRQTYNEQFF
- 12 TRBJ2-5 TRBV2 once TGTGCCAGCAGTGATGAGGGTACGACCCAGTACTTC CASSDEGTTQYF
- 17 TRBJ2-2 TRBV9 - TGTGCCAGCAGCGTAGGTAGCGATCCCACGAACACCGGGGAGCTGTTTTTT CASSVGSDPTNTGELFF
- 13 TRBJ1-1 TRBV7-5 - TGTGCCAGAATTCCAGAATGGAACACTGAAGCTTTCTTT CARIPEWNTEAFF
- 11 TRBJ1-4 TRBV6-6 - TGTGCCAGCACCAGGGGTGAAAAACTGTTTTTT CASTRGEKLFF
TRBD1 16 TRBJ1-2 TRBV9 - TGTGCCAGCAGCCCTCCGGACAGGCCTCCCTGGGGTGGCTACACCTTC CASSPPDRPPWGGYTF
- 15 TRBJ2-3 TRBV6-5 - TGTGCCAGCAGTTACAAACTAGGTTGGACAGATACGCAGTATTTT CASSYKLGWTDTQYF